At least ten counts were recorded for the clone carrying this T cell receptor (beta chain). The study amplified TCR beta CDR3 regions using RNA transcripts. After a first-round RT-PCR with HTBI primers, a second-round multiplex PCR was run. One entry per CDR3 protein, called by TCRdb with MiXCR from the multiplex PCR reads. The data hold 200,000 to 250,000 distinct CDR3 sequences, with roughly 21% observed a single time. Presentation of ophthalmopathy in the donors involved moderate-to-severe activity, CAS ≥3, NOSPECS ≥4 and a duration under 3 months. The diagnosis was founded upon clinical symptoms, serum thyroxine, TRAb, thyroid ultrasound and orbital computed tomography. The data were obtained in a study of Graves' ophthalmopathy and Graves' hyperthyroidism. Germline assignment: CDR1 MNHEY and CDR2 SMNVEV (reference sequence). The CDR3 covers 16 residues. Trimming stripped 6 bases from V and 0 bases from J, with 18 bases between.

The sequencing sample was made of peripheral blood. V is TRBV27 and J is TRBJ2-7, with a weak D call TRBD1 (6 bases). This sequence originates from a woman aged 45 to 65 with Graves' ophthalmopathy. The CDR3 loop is CASSSSWGQSSYEQYF. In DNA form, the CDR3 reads TGTGCCAGCAGCTCGAGCTGGGGGCAGAGCTCCTACGAGCAGTACTTC.